This T cell receptor (beta chain) derives from a study of Graves' ophthalmopathy and Graves' hyperthyroidism. Turning to the study itself: Calling hyperthyroidism stable required that no ophthalmopathy show up within 18 months of follow-up.

Diagnosis relied on clinical symptoms, serum thyroxine, TRAb, thyroid ultrasound and orbital computed tomography. Looked up from germline, CDR1 is WSHSY and CDR2 is SAAADI. With 4 bases clipped from V and 0 bases from J, the junction kept 7 bases outside the gene matches. This CDR3 spans 17 amino acids. Concerning this clonotype itself: Its antigen is currently unknown.

Amplification of TCR beta CDR3 regions used RNA transcripts. An opening RT-PCR round employed HTBI primers and preceded a second-round multiplex PCR. MiXCR, run by TCRdb on the multiplex PCR reads, gives a single entry per CDR3 protein. The table has over a million distinct CDR3 sequences, around a third seen once; the top ten hold around 10%. Study-wide points: Thyroid clonotypes that were expanded above 0.001 frequency mostly also appeared in blood.

Sample: peripheral blood or thyroid tissue (not recorded which). The origin of this receptor is an adult man with Graves' hyperthyroidism. The J gene is TRBJ2-7, the V gene TRBV10-2, with TRBD2 identical over 12 bases. CDR3 residues: CASSAGLAGSSSYEQYF. CDR3 DNA sequence: TGCGCCAGCAGTGCCGGACTAGCGGGAAGTAGCTCCTACGAGCAGTACTTC.